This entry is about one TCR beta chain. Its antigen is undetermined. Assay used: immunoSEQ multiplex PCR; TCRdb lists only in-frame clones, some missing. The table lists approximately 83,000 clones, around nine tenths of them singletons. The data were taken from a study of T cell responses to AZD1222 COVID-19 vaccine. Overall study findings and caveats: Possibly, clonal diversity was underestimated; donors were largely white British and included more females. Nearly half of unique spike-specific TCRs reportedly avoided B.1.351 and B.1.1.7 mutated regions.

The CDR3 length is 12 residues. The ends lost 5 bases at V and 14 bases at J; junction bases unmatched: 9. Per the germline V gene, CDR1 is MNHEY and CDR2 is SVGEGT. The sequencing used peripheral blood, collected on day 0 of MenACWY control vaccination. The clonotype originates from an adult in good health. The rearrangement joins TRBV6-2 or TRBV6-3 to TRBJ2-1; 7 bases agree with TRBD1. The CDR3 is CASSHRGTAEFF. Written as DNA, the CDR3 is TGTGCCAGCAGTCACAGGGGTACGGCGGAGTTCTTC.